The present entry profiles one TCR beta chain with its context. Reverse transcription used roughly 0.45 to 1 ug RNA and random hexamers. Across 54 Vbeta and 13 Jbeta, TCR beta CDR3 was amplified with immunoSEQ multiplex PCR. TCRdb recomputed calls from the immunoSEQ multiplex PCR reads with MiXCR, one row per CDR3 protein. Here the sample spans 90,000 to 110,000 distinct CDR3 sequences, around 95% being singletons. Looked up from germline, CDR1 is MGHDK and CDR2 is SYGVNS. The CDR3 has 14 amino acids. Trimming left V 4 bases short and J 4 bases short, with 13 bases between. High-throughput TCR beta sequencing covered peripheral CD8+ and CD4+ T cells. Controls were healthy donors (matched for age and sex). TEMRA cells were FACS-enriched, and CD8+ and CD4+ T cells were isolated negatively. This sample stems from a study of CD8 T cells in Susac syndrome.

This chain uses TRBV25-1 with TRBJ1-1, with D uncertain. What was sequenced was CD4+ T cells from PBMCs. The clonotype originates from a human donor in good health. CDR3 nucleotides: TGTGCCAGCAGTGTCTCTCCCCACGCCACTGAAGCTTTCTTT. Protein product: CASSVSPHATEAFF.